This T cell receptor beta chain was recovered during a study of blood T cells in healthy people across ages. A J-beta primer mix and a sample-barcoded 5' primer were used in a second PCR of roughly 6 to 11 cycles. TCRdb used MiXCR to reprocess the 5' RACE reads, holding one entry per CDR3 protein. This sample has around 690,000 distinct CDR3 sequences, with under 65% found just once. Study findings and constraints: Samples with more naive T cells showed higher observed beta diversity.

The CDR3 covers 13 residues. CDR1 is SEHNR, CDR2 FQNEAQ, per germline (reference sequence). V was trimmed by 4 bases and J by 9 bases, leaving 13 bases between them. For every donor, a draw yielded about 9.7 milliliters of peripheral blood. Each sample used at least 6 million PBMCs. This clonotype has just a few counts. Its antigen is unknown. The source material was blood. This clonotype was sampled from a man in his sixties in good health. The chain is built from TRBV7-9 and TRBJ2-1; a possible D gene is TRBD2 (6 bases). In DNA, the CDR3 is TGTGCCAGCAGCTCAACGGGGGTCGGTGAGCAGTTCTTC. Translating gives CASSSTGVGEQFF. The complete variable domain, with remaining parts taken from reference TRBV7-9 and TRBJ2-1, reads DTGVSQNPRHKITKRGQNVTFRCDPISEHNRLYWYRQTLGQGPEFLTYFQNEAQLEKSRLLSDRFSAERPKGSFSTLEIQRTEQGDSAMYLCASSSTGVGEQFFGPGTRLTVL.